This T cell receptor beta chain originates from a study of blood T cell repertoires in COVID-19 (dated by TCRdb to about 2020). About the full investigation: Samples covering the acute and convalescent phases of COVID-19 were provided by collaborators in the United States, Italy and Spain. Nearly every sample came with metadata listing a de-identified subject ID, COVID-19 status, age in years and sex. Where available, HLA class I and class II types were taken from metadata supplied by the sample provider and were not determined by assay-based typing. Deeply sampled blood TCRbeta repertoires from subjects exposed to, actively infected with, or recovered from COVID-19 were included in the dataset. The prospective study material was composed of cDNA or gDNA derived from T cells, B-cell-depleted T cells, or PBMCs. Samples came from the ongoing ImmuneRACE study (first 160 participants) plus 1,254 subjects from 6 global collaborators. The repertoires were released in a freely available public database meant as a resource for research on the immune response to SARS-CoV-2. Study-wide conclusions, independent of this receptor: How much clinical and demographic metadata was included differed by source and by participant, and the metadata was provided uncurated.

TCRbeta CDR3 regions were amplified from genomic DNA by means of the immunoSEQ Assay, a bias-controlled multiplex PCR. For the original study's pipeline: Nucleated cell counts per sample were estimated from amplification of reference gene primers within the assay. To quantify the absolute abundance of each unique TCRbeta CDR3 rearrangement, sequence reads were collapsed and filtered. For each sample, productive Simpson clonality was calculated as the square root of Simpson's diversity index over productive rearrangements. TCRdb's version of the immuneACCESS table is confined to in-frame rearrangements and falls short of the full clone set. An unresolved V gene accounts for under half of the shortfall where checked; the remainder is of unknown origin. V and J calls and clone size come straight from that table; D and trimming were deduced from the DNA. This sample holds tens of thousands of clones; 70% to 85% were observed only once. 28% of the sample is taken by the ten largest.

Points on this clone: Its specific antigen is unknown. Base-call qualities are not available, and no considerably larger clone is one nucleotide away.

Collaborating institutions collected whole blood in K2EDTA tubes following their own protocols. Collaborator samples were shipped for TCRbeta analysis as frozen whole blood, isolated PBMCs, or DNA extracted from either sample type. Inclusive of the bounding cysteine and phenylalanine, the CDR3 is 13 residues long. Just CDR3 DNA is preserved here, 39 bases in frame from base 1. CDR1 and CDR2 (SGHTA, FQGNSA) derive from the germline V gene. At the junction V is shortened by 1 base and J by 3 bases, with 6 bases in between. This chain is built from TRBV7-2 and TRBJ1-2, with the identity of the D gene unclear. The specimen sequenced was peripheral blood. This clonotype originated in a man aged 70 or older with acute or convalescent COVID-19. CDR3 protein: CASSLEPDYGYTF. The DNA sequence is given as TGTGCCAGCAGCTTAGAACCAGACTATGGCTACACCTTC. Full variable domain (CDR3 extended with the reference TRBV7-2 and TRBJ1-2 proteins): GAGVSQSPSNKVTEKGKDVELRCDPISGHTALYWYRQSLGQGLEFLIYFQGNSAPDKSGLPSDRFSAERTGGSVSTLTIQRTQQEDSAVYLCASSLEPDYGYTFGSGTRLTVV.